This T cell receptor (beta chain) was sequenced for a study of blood T cell repertoires in COVID-19. The assay was immunoSEQ multiplex PCR, and TCRdb's table has in-frame clones only and misses some. This table has some 400,000 clones, 91% appearing once. Donors were grouped by their self-reported clinical history. The clonotype originates from a woman between 40 and 55 years old who had been exposed to COVID-19. Sequencing was carried out using PBMCs or T cells enriched from blood (not recorded which).

The CDR3: CASSLGLAGEARLSQETQYF. CDR3 in DNA: TGCGCCAGCAGCTTGGGACTAGCGGGAGAAGCCAGGCTATCACAGGAGACCCAGTACTTC. V usage is TRBV5-1 and J usage is TRBJ2-5; 12 nucleotides match TRBD2. The CDR3 has 20 amino acids. Losses at the gene ends were 0 bases for V and 5 bases for J; bases not matched to a gene: 17. Germline lookup yields CDR1 SGHRS and CDR2 YFSETQ. The full variable domain, in which reference TRBV5-1 and TRBJ2-5 provide the parts outside the CDR3, is KAGVTQTPRYLIKTRGQQVTLSCSPISGHRSVSWYQQTPGQGLQFLFEYFSETQRNKGNFPGRFSGRQFSNSRSEMNVSTLELGDSALYLCASSLGLAGEARLSQETQYFGPGTRLLVL.